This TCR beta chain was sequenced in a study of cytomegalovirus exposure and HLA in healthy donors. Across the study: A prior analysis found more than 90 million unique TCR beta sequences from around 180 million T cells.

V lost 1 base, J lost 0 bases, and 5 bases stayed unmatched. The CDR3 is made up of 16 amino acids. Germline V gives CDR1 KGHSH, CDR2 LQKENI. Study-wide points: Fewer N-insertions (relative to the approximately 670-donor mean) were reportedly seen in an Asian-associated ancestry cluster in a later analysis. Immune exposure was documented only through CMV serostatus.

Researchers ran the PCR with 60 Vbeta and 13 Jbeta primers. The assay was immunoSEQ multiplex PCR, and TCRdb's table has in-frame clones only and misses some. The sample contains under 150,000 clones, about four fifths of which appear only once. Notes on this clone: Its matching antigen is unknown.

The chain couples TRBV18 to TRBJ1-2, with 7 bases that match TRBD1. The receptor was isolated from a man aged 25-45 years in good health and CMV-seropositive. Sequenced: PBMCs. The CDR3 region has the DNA TGTGCCAGCTCACCACGAAAGGGGGCAGCTAACTATGGCTACACCTTC. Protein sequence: CASSPRKGAANYGYTF.